The sequence of this T cell receptor beta chain was determined in a study of beta chain features in type 1 diabetes. Study outcomes and limitations: More deletions and fewer insertions at VDJ junctions were found in patients with type 1 diabetes. Among all four CD4+ subsets, Type 1 diabetes patients had TCRB CDR3s that were moderately but significantly shorter. Within the patient group, naive, central memory and Treg TCRB repertoires appeared more similar to each other than within healthy donors.

Since all of the isolated RNA was reverse transcribed, expressed TCRB transcripts were what got sequenced. TCRdb's table, derived via immunoSEQ multiplex PCR, lists solely in-frame clones and lacks some. Here the sample spans about 660,000 clones, over 13% being singletons. Concerning this clone: Its antigen is not known.

Looked up from germline, CDR1 is MNHEY and CDR2 is SVGAGI. The CDR3 runs to 15 residues. Unmatched junction bases numbered 7, after V lost 5 bases and J lost 4 bases. This TCR derives from a young man with type 1 diabetes. The chain employs TRBV6-5 and TRBJ2-7, with 11 bases matching TRBD2. Specimen: naive CD4+ T cells from blood. The CDR3 region is CASSKPGLAEYEQYF. CDR3 in DNA: TGTGCCAGCAGTAAACCGGGACTAGCGGAATACGAGCAGTACTTC.